The subject of this entry is one T cell receptor beta chain. Its target is unknown. This table comes from immunoSEQ multiplex PCR, and its TCRdb copy is limited to in-frame clones, with some not included. The sample holds tens of thousands of clones, about nine tenths seen once. Germline assignment: CDR1 ENHRY and CDR2 SYGVKD. Deletions cut 6 bases from V and 4 bases from J, with 15 bases between. This CDR3 comprises 14 residues. The sample originates from a study of T cell responses to AZD1222 COVID-19 vaccine. Study conclusions and caveats: The study identified only five to seven AZD1222 recipients as seropositive at baseline.

The chain employs TRBV10-3 and TRBJ1-1; D remains ambiguous. This specimen consisted of peripheral blood, obtained on day 0 of AZD1222 vaccination. The TCR was taken from an adult in good health. The CDR3 sequence: CAISRGEGSTEAFF. For the CDR3, the DNA is TGTGCCATCAGCCGAGGTGAAGGCAGCACTGAAGCTTTCTTT.